This T cell receptor (beta chain) was captured by sequencing in a study of T cells in Graves' hyperthyroidism and ophthalmopathy. Notes on the study in general: Separation of ophthalmopathy from stable hyperthyroidism was achieved by a 13 V-J model.

This clonotype came up many times. What it recognizes is unknown. RNA transcripts yielded amplified TCR beta CDR3 regions. A first-round RT-PCR of the TCR CDR3 used the HTBI primer set. One entry per CDR3 protein, called by TCRdb with MiXCR from the multiplex PCR reads. The table lists hundreds of thousands of distinct CDR3 sequences, roughly 15% of them singletons, with 13% in the top ten. This TCR derives from a man aged 18 to 30 with Graves' ophthalmopathy. The sequenced sample was blood.

CDR3: CASSQVGFQQFF. CDR3 bases: TGTGCCAGCAGCCAAGTCGGGTTTCAGCAGTTCTTC. The chain links TRBV3-1 to TRBJ2-1, with D unclear. V lost 1 base, J lost 11 bases, and 9 bases lay in between. The CDR3 is made up of 12 amino acids. Germline CDR1 reads LGHDT; CDR2 reads YNNKEL (reference sequence).